The clone carrying this T cell receptor beta chain was observed many times. Its antigen is unknown. The sample belongs to a study of T cells in Graves' hyperthyroidism and ophthalmopathy. The study's findings and limits: With a median lead of 6.5 months before onset, the model predicted ophthalmopathy.

Uncontrolled infection, other autoimmune disease, pregnancy or lactation led to exclusion. RNA transcripts were the template for amplifying TCR beta CDR3 regions. The primer set for the first-round RT-PCR of the TCR CDR3 was HTBI. Each CDR3 protein is one row after TCRdb ran MiXCR on the multiplex PCR reads. Here the sample spans approximately 370,000 distinct CDR3 sequences, more than 12% being singletons. Sequencing was done on a sample of blood. The sequence came from a woman in her 30s with Graves' hyperthyroidism.

CDR3 sequence: CASRDQNPGGGEQFF. CDR3 nucleotides: TGTGCCAGCCGTGACCAGAACCCAGGGGGAGGTGAGCAGTTCTTC. The chain is built from TRBV12-3 or TRBV12-4 and TRBJ2-1, with D perhaps matching TRBD1 (7 bases). The CDR3 totals 15 residues. V lost 8 bases, J lost 9 bases, and 23 bases lay in between.